Listed here are 16 T cell receptor beta chains from one sample, sequenced in a study of T cells in Graves' hyperthyroidism and ophthalmopathy. Researchers took RNA transcripts and amplified the TCR beta CDR3 regions from them. The HTBI primer set drove a first-round RT-PCR of the TCR CDR3. TCRdb redid the calling of the multiplex PCR reads with MiXCR, one entry per CDR3 protein. Among around 350,000 distinct CDR3 sequences, about a fifth were seen once, and the ten largest hold about 3.5%. Sample: blood. The source is a woman younger than 35 with Graves' hyperthyroidism.

The chain has TRBV5-1 and TRBJ1-2, with D perhaps matching TRBD1 (6 bases). The CDR3 is 16 residues long. Trimming removed 6 bases from V and 8 bases from J, with 26 bases in between. The V gene's germline CDR1 is SGHRS and CDR2 YFSETQ. The CDR3 loop is CASTPLQGGTSGGYTF. The CDR3 DNA reads as TGCGCCAGCACCCCCCTACAGGGAGGGACGAGCGGGGGCTACACCTTC. The variable domain in full, with the rest retrieved from reference TRBV5-1 and TRBJ1-2, is KAGVTQTPRYLIKTRGQQVTLSCSPISGHRSVSWYQQTPGQGLQFLFEYFSETQRNKGNFPGRFSGRQFSNSRSEMNVSTLELGDSALYLCASTPLQGGTSGGYTFGSGTRLTVV.

The table lists this clonotype with a few counts. This chain connects TRBV4-1 to TRBJ2-7; D may be TRBD2 (5 bases). Germline assignment: CDR1 MGHRA and CDR2 YSYEKL. V shed 1 base and J shed 5 bases, with 12 bases lying between them. The length of the CDR3 is 14 residues. The CDR3 protein is CASSQALAGNEQYF. In DNA, the CDR3 is TGCGCCAGCAGCCAAGCTCTAGCTGGGAACGAGCAGTACTTC.

This clonotype was picked up many times. This chain joins TRBV27 and TRBJ2-7; D possibly corresponds to TRBD1 (6 bases). Per germline, CDR1 MNHEY and CDR2 SMNVEV (reference sequence). The CDR3 is 13 residues long. V gave up 8 bases and J gave up 1 base, with 12 bases separating them. The CDR3 reads CASPDSSSYEQYF. The CDR3, as DNA: TGTGCCAGCCCGGACAGCTCTTCCTACGAGCAGTACTTC.

This clonotype showed up many times. This chain uses TRBV20-1 with TRBJ1-2; no clear D. CDR3 size: 15 residues. Germline-derived CDR1 and CDR2 are DFQATT and SNEGSKA (reference sequence). Trimming took off 0 bases at V and 4 bases at J, with 15 bases between the two ends. CDR3 coding DNA: TGCAGTGCTAGAGATCATGGTCGGGCAGGCTATGGCTACACCTTC. Protein: CSARDHGRAGYGYTF.

This clonotype was seen at least ten times. V usage is TRBV10-3 and J usage is TRBJ1-2, with D uncertain. This CDR3 has 12 residues. The germline V gene has CDR1 ENHRY and CDR2 SYGVKD. With 8 bases removed from V and 8 bases from J, the gap between germline ends came to 15 bases. CDR3 protein: CAIHAQRIGYTF. The CDR3 DNA reads as TGTGCCATCCATGCACAGAGGATCGGCTACACCTTC.

This clonotype was counted ten times or more. J is TRBJ1-1 and V is TRBV19, with no clear D. Germline assignment: CDR1 LNHDA and CDR2 SQIVND (reference sequence). The CDR3 has 11 amino acids. Trimming pared 3 bases from V and 6 bases from J, leaving 5 bases between. Here the CDR3 reads CASSILAEAFF. DNA for the CDR3: TGTGCCAGTAGTATTCTGGCTGAAGCTTTCTTT.

This clonotype was seen repeatedly, ten times or more. The chain couples TRBV5-1 to TRBJ1-1, with D hard to call. Germline V gene lookup returns CDR1 SGHRS and CDR2 YFSETQ. Trimming removed 5 bases from V and 4 bases from J, with 6 bases in between. The CDR3 extends over 11 amino acids. The CDR3 nucleotides read TGCGCCAGCAGAAGAGGCACTGAAGCTTTCTTT. Residues: CASRRGTEAFF. The full variable domain, with the rest looked up from reference TRBV5-1 and TRBJ1-1, is KAGVTQTPRYLIKTRGQQVTLSCSPISGHRSVSWYQQTPGQGLQFLFEYFSETQRNKGNFPGRFSGRQFSNSRSEMNVSTLELGDSALYLCASRRGTEAFFGQGTRLTVV.

The V call is TRBV6-1, the J call TRBJ2-7; D ambiguous. CDR1 is MNHNS, CDR2 SASEGT, per germline. Trimming shortened V by 4 bases and J by 2 bases, and 12 bases separated the two germline ends. CDR3 length: 14 amino acids. CDR3 DNA: TGTGCCAGCAGTGCCTTGGGCAACACCTACGAGCAGTACTTC. Protein sequence: CASSALGNTYEQYF.

This clonotype has at least ten counts. This chain uses TRBV30 with TRBJ1-5; no clear D. V was pared by 2 bases and J by 0 bases, with 5 bases between. CDR1 is GTSNPN, CDR2 SVGIG, per germline (reference sequence). The CDR3 extends over 13 amino acids. In nucleotides, the CDR3 is TGTGCCTGGAGTATTAATAGCAATCAGCCCCAGCATTTT. Protein product: CAWSINSNQPQHF.

This chain joins TRBV13 and TRBJ1-5; D ambiguous. Germline V gives CDR1 PRHDT, CDR2 FYEKMQ (reference sequence). Trimming took off 4 bases at V and 0 bases at J, with 10 bases between the two ends. The CDR3 runs 15 residues. The CDR3 region is CASSSRSISNQPQHF. The DNA of the CDR3 is TGTGCCAGCAGCTCGCGATCGATTAGCAATCAGCCCCAGCATTTT.

V gene TRBV11-1 combines with J gene TRBJ1-1; D is ambiguous. Trimming took off 5 bases at V and 1 base at J, with 14 bases between the two ends. The CDR3 extends over 15 amino acids. Germline loops: CDR1 SGHAT, CDR2 FQDESV (reference sequence). CDR3 region: CASSPFRTTNTEAFF. CDR3 DNA: TGTGCCAGCAGCCCCTTCCGGACTACGAACACTGAAGCTTTCTTT.

The chain uses TRBV6-1 and TRBJ2-1, with D perhaps TRBD2 (5 bases). The CDR3 length is 15 residues. Germline assignment: CDR1 MNHNS and CDR2 SASEGT. Trimming stripped 6 bases from V and 0 bases from J, with 12 bases between. The CDR3 spells CASSAGRGSYNEQFF. The CDR3 nucleotides are TGTGCCAGCAGCGCAGGACGGGGCTCCTACAATGAGCAGTTCTTC.

This clonotype has ten or more counts. The CDR3 DNA follows: TGTGCCAGCAGTCTCCGGGACAGGGGGCCCGAGCAGTACTTC. Translated, it gives CASSLRDRGPEQYF. The J gene is TRBJ2-7, the V gene TRBV12-3 or TRBV12-4; 12 bases line up with TRBD1. CDR3 size: 14 residues. The junction had 5 bases not matched to a gene; V was cut back by 5 bases and J by 6 bases.

This clonotype was found many times. Possible read error: a much larger clone is one base away. This chain links TRBV7-3 with TRBJ1-1; 7 positions match TRBD1. From germline, CDR1 is SGHTA and CDR2 FQGTGA. V shed 5 bases, J shed 3 bases, and the junction held 3 bases outside the gene matches. CDR3 length equals 13 residues. CDR3 sequence: CASSRDSDTEAFF. The CDR3 DNA follows: TGTGCCAGCAGCCGGGACAGCGACACTGAAGCTTTCTTT. Supplemented by reference TRBV7-3 and TRBJ1-1, the full variable domain reads GAGVSQTPSNKVTEKGKYVELRCDPISGHTALYWYRQSLGQGPEFLIYFQGTGAADDSGLPNDRFFAVRPEGSVSTLKIQRTERGDSAVYLCASSRDSDTEAFFGQGTRLTVV.

Many counts were recorded for this clonotype. DNA for the CDR3: TGCGCCAGCAGCTTCGGAGCCCCTACGCGGAGATACGAACCTTCCTACGAGCAGTACTTC. Amino acids: CASSFGAPTRRYEPSYEQYF. The chain is built from TRBV5-1 and TRBJ2-7; no reliable D call. Germline CDR1 reads SGHRS; CDR2 reads YFSETQ. The length of the CDR3 is 20 residues. The ends were cut back, 2 bases at V and 1 base at J, with 28 bases in the middle.

The sample holds many counts of this clonotype. The V and J genes are TRBV20-1 and TRBJ2-7; D possibly corresponds to TRBD1 (6 bases). The ends were cut back, 6 bases at V and 1 base at J, with 13 bases in the middle. Germline CDR1 DFQATT, CDR2 SNEGSKA (reference sequence). The CDR3 totals 13 residues. CDR3: CSASWTASYEQYF. The CDR3, as DNA: TGCAGTGCCTCCTGGACAGCGTCCTACGAGCAGTACTTC.